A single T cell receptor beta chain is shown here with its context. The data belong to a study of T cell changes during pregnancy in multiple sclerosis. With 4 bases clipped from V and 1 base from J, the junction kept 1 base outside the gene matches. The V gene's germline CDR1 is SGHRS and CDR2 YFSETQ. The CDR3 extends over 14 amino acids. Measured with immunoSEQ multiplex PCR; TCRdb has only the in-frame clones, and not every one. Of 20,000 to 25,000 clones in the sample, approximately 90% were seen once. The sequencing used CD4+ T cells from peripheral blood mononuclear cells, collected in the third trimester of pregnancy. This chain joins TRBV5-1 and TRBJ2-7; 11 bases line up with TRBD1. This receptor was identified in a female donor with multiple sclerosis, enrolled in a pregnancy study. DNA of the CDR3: TGCGCCAGCAGCGGACAGGGGGCGTCCTACGAGCAGTACTTC. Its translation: CASSGQGASYEQYF.